The 10 T cell receptor beta chains below all came from one sample that was sequenced in a study of cytomegalovirus exposure and HLA in healthy donors. The study ran its PCR with 60 Vbeta and 13 Jbeta primers. Profiled with immunoSEQ multiplex PCR; TCRdb holds only in-frame clones, not every one. The sample yields approximately 150,000 clones, around four fifths seen once. Material for sequencing was PBMCs. These receptors all stem from a woman in her forties or fifties in good health and CMV-seronegative.

The chain combines TRBV4-3 with TRBJ2-7, with D maybe TRBD2 (6 bases). This CDR3 is built from 15 residues. In germline, CDR1 is LGHNA, CDR2 YSLEER. Between the trimmed V and J ends, which lost 4 bases and 2 bases, there was a span of 15 bases. The CDR3 region has the DNA TGCGCCAGCAGCCTGAACTGGGGAGGACCCTACGAGCAGTACTTC. Its protein is CASSLNWGGPYEQYF.

The chain recombines TRBV4-2 with TRBJ2-1; D uncertain. From germline, CDR1 is LGHNA and CDR2 YNFKEQ. Trimming removed 0 bases at V and 0 bases at J, with 9 bases between. CDR3 length: 16 residues. CDR3 in amino acids: CASSQELSSSYNEQFF. The CDR3 DNA sequence: TGTGCCAGCAGCCAAGAACTTTCGAGCTCCTACAATGAGCAGTTCTTC.

This clone has more than one count but fewer than ten. The chain joins TRBV2 to TRBJ2-5; 9 positions agree with TRBD2. V shed 3 bases, J shed 3 bases, and the junction held 8 bases outside the gene matches. Germline V gene data show CDR1 as SNHLY and CDR2 as FYNNEI. The CDR3 runs to 16 residues. CDR3 sequence reads: CASSELSAGGKETQYF. The CDR3 DNA reads TGTGCCAGCAGTGAGTTGAGTGCGGGGGGGAAAGAGACCCAGTACTTC.

This clone was detected only a few times. The chain uses TRBV6-1 and TRBJ2-3, with 7 bases aligning to TRBD2. Germline V lookup: CDR1 MNHNS, CDR2 SASEGT. The CDR3 has 14 residues. Germline trimming cut 7 bases from V and 5 bases from J; bases unmatched to any gene: 9. The CDR3 reads CASTLAGVKDTQYF. The DNA for the CDR3 is TGTGCCAGCACACTGGCGGGAGTAAAAGATACGCAGTATTTT.

The chain uses TRBV5-6 and TRBJ2-7; 10 bases match TRBD1. Germline V CDR1 and CDR2: SGHDT, YYEEEE. With V trimmed by 5 bases and J by 4 bases, 6 bases remained unmatched. The CDR3 has 14 residues. Here the CDR3 DNA reads TGTGCCAGCAGTCGACAGGGGGCACGGTACGAGCAGTACTTC. Protein sequence: CASSRQGARYEQYF.

This chain joins TRBV9 and TRBJ2-7; tentatively, D is TRBD2 (5 bases). The V end was cut by 3 bases, the J end by 5 bases, with 12 bases between. This CDR3 is 13 amino acids long. CDR1 is SGDLS and CDR2 is YYNGEE in the germline V gene. The CDR3 DNA follows: TGTGCCAGCAGCGGTAGCGAGAGGGACGAGCAGTACTTC. It specifies CASSGSERDEQYF.

The chain links TRBV10-1 to TRBJ1-5; tentative D call: TRBD1 (6 bases). The CDR3 extends over 16 amino acids. Trimming took off 4 bases at V and 2 bases at J, with 15 bases between the two ends. The germline V gene has CDR1 WNHNN and CDR2 SYGVQD (reference sequence). The CDR3 sequence is CASSGGPSGGNQPQHF. The CDR3 bases are TGCGCCAGCAGTGGGGGACCATCAGGGGGCAATCAGCCCCAGCATTTT.

This clone was counted a single time. V is TRBV2 and J is TRBJ1-1; 7 bases line up with TRBD1. CDR1 is SNHLY and CDR2 is FYNNEI in the germline V gene. V trimming: 10 bases; J trimming: 0 bases; junction bases outside the gene matches: 8. The CDR3 is 14 amino acids. CDR3 DNA: TGTGCCAATTTCAGGGGACAGCTGAACACTGAAGCTTTCTTT. This encodes CANFRGQLNTEAFF.

V usage is TRBV7-2 and J usage is TRBJ1-4, with 7 bases fitting TRBD1. V lost 2 bases, J lost 7 bases, and 16 bases stayed unmatched. The CDR3 spans 18 residues. Germline loops: CDR1 SGHTA, CDR2 FQGNSA. The CDR3 region is CASSLNLLGGGGTEKLFF. The CDR3 nucleotides read TGTGCCAGCAGCTTAAATTTATTAGGGGGCGGTGGAACTGAAAAACTGTTTTTT.

This chain uses TRBV27 with TRBJ2-7; 12 bases map to TRBD2. Germline V gene sequence: CDR1 MNHEY, CDR2 SMNVEV (reference sequence). This CDR3 has 15 residues. Trimming removed 0 bases from V and 5 bases from J; junction bases left unmatched: 2. CDR3 nucleotides: TGTGCCAGCAGTTTATCTCTAGCGGGGGGGGACGAGCAGTACTTC. Its protein product is CASSLSLAGGDEQYF.